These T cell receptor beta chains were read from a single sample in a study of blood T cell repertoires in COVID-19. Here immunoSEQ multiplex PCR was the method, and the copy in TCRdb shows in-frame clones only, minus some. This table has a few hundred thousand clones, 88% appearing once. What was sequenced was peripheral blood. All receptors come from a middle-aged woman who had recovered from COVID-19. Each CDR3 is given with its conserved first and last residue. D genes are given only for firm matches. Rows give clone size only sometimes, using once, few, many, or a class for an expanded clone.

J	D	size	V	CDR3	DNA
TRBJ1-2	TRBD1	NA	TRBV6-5	CASSGGPAYGYTF	TGTGCCAGTTCAGGGGGTCCGGCCTATGGCTACACCTTC
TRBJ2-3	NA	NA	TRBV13	CASSLGPGDTQYF	TGTGCCAGCAGCTTGGGCCCGGGGGATACGCAGTATTTT
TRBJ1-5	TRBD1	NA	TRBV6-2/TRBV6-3	CASSPVPRWTGDYGHF	TGTGCCAGCAGTCCGGTACCCCGCTGGACAGGGGACTACGGGCATTTT
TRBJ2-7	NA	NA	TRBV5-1	CASSIRRGGEDEQYF	TGCGCCAGCAGCATACGCCGGGGAGGTGAGGACGAGCAGTACTTC
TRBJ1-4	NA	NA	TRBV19	CASRIAVPGEKLFF	TGTGCCAGTAGAATCGCGGTCCCGGGGGAAAAACTGTTTTTT
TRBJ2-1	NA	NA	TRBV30	CAWSGSGSGEQFF	TGTGCCTGGAGTGGGTCTGGTTCGGGTGAGCAGTTCTTC
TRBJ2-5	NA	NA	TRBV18	CASSAQFQETQYF	TGTGCCAGCTCAGCCCAGTTTCAGGAGACCCAGTACTTC
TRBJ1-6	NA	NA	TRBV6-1	CASREGRRGNSPLHF	TGTGCCAGCAGGGAAGGGAGGAGAGGAAATTCACCCCTCCACTTT
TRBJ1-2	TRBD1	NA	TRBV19	CASSKDRSGYGYTF	TGTGCCAGTAGTAAGGACAGGTCTGGCTATGGCTACACCTTC
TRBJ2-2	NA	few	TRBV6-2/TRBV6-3	CASSSNTGELFF	TGTGCCAGCAGCTCAAACACCGGGGAGCTGTTTTTT
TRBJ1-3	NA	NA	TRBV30	CAWTWGGMGAGNTIYF	TGTGCCTGGACTTGGGGGGGTATGGGAGCTGGAAACACCATATATTTT
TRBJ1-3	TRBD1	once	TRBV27	CASRPDRASGNTIYF	TGTGCCAGCAGACCTGACAGGGCCTCTGGAAACACCATATATTTT
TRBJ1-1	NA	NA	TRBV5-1	CASSLAGGGNTEAFF	TGCGCCAGCAGCTTGGCGGGGGGAGGGAACACTGAAGCTTTCTTT
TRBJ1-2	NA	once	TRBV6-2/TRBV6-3	CASSYFGRDGYTF	TGTGCCAGCAGTTACTTTGGGAGAGATGGCTACACCTTC
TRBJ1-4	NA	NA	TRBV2	CASRTGTGRGRLFF	TGTGCCAGCAGGACCGGGACCGGGAGAGGTCGGCTGTTTTTT
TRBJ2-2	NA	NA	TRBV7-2	CASSLAPQRGGGTGTGELFF	TGTGCCAGCAGCTTAGCCCCCCAACGGGGTGGGGGGACGGGCACCGGGGAGCTGTTTTTT
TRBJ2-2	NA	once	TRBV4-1	CASSHVANTGELFF	TGCGCCAGCAGCCACGTCGCGAACACCGGGGAGCTGTTTTTT